This TCR beta chain was sequenced for a study of blood T cell repertoires in COVID-19. Method: immunoSEQ multiplex PCR; TCRdb's copy keeps in-frame clones and lacks some. The sample contains about 190,000 clones, around 87% of which appear only once. The germline CDR1 and CDR2 sequences are LNHNV and YYDKDF (reference sequence). CDR3 length: 14 residues. The germline V and J ends were trimmed by 4 bases and 1 base, with 9 bases remaining between them. This rearrangement joins TRBV15 to TRBJ2-3, with D perhaps TRBD2 (5 bases). Source material: peripheral blood. This TCR derives from a man aged 45 to 65 with acute or convalescent COVID-19. CDR3 sequence reads: CATSNSGGTDTQYF. Here the CDR3 DNA reads TGTGCCACCAGCAACAGCGGAGGCACAGATACGCAGTATTTT.